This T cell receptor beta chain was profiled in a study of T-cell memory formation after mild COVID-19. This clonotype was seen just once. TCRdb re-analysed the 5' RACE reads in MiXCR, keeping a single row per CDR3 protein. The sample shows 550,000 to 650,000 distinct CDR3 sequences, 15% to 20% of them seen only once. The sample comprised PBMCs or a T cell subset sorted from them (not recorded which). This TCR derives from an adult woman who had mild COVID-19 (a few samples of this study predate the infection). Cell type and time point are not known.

CDR3 DNA: TGTGCCAGCAGCCATGGTAGCGGGACCAGCACAGATACGCAGTATTTT. Encoded protein: CASSHGSGTSTDTQYF. The J gene is TRBJ2-3, the V gene TRBV4-2; the match to TRBD2 covers 8 bases. The V gene's germline CDR1 is LGHNA and CDR2 YNFKEQ. The V and J ends lost 3 bases and 0 bases, in that order; junction bases with no gene match: 5. The CDR3 covers 16 residues.